This T cell receptor beta chain was profiled in a study of Tregs in tolerant kidney transplant recipients. Whole-study results and caveats: Biological reproducibility was not directly addressed, but technical replication error appeared minimal. Findings come from small patient numbers and require larger validation. Expanding Tregs on activated donor B cells appeared to best identify donor-specific TCRbeta clones.

Unstimulated Tregs (CD4+CD25+CD127-) and CD4+CD25- non-Tregs were sorted from PBMCs. As concerns this clone: Its target is unknown.

TCRdb keeps only in-frame clones here, not all; method: immunoSEQ multiplex PCR. The repertoire holds more than 15,000 clones, with around 94% as singletons. The TCR sequence derives from a human donor in good health. Sequences were obtained from CD8+ T cells from blood.

The CDR3 loop reads CASSPGEGRTEAFF. CDR3 coding DNA: TGTGCCAGCAGCCCGGGGGAGGGTAGGACTGAAGCTTTCTTT. This chain joins TRBV11-3 and TRBJ1-1; perhaps TRBD1 as D (5 bases). The CDR3 spans 14 residues. In germline, CDR1 is SGHNT, CDR2 YENEEA. V was clipped by 5 bases and J by 5 bases, with 15 bases between them.